These 6 T cell receptor beta chains came from one sample sequenced in a study of blood T cell repertoires in COVID-19. Profiled with immunoSEQ multiplex PCR; TCRdb holds only in-frame clones, not every one. In the table there are roughly 190,000 clones, about 90% of which are singletons. Sequencing was carried out using PBMCs or T cells enriched from blood (not recorded which). The source is a woman in her 30s who had recovered from COVID-19.

This clone was observed once. V gene TRBV29-1 combines with J gene TRBJ1-2; D ambiguous. CDR1 is SQVTM, CDR2 ANQGSEA, per germline. The CDR3 consists of 15 residues. Between the trimmed V and J ends, which lost 6 bases and 4 bases, there was a span of 21 bases. The CDR3, as DNA: TGCAGCGTCGCCGGCGGGGTGAAGGAGGCCTATGGCTACACCTTC. Protein sequence: CSVAGGVKEAYGYTF. The full variable domain, with the rest looked up from reference TRBV29-1 and TRBJ1-2, is SAVISQKPSRDICQRGTSLTIQCQVDSQVTMMFWYRQQPGQSLTLIATANQGSEATYESGFVIDKFPISRPNLTFSTLTVSNMSPEDSSIYLCSVAGGVKEAYGYTFGSGTRLTVV.

This chain joins TRBV11-3 and TRBJ2-2; TRBD2 agrees at 9 bases. The junction had 8 bases not matched to a gene; V was cut back by 5 bases and J by 1 base. This CDR3 is built from 17 residues. Germline V gene lookup returns CDR1 SGHNT and CDR2 YENEEA. Written as DNA, the CDR3 is TGTGCCAGCAGCCGCTTAGCGGGGGCACTGAACACCGGGGAGCTGTTTTTT. The encoded protein is CASSRLAGALNTGELFF.

The chain combines TRBV28 with TRBJ2-1; 7 bases match TRBD2. The CDR3 spans 18 residues. With V trimmed by 5 bases and J by 7 bases, 20 bases remained unmatched. The V gene's germline CDR1 is MDHEN and CDR2 SYDVKM. The CDR3 region has the DNA TGTGCCAGCAGTCGTACCCCCCAGCGGGACTCATCTTGGAATGAGCAGTTCTTC. Translation: CASSRTPQRDSSWNEQFF.

J is TRBJ1-1 and V is TRBV9, with 10 bases lining up with TRBD1. V was pared by 4 bases and J by 6 bases, with 6 bases of the junction left unmatched. The CDR3 extends over 14 amino acids. Germline assignment: CDR1 SGDLS and CDR2 YYNGEE. CDR3 bases: TGTGCCAGCAGCCCAAGACAGGGGGCCGCTGAAGCTTTCTTT. The encoded protein is CASSPRQGAAEAFF.

This sequence joins TRBV24-1 and TRBJ2-2, with D possibly being TRBD1 (5 bases). The CDR3 spans 16 residues. V shed 5 bases and J shed 3 bases, with 15 bases lying between them. Germline V gene data show CDR1 as KGHDR and CDR2 as SFDVKD. The CDR3 sequence: CATSVRGGWDTGELFF. In nucleotides, the CDR3 is TGTGCCACCAGTGTTAGGGGTGGTTGGGACACCGGGGAGCTGTTTTTT.

This chain connects TRBV2 to TRBJ1-2, with D hard to call. This CDR3 is built from 12 residues. CDR1 is SNHLY and CDR2 is FYNNEI in the germline V gene. The germline V and J ends were trimmed by 5 bases and 7 bases, with 11 bases remaining between them. For the CDR3, the DNA is TGTGCCAGCAGTAGTAAAAGAGGTGGCTACACCTTC. It specifies CASSSKRGGYTF.